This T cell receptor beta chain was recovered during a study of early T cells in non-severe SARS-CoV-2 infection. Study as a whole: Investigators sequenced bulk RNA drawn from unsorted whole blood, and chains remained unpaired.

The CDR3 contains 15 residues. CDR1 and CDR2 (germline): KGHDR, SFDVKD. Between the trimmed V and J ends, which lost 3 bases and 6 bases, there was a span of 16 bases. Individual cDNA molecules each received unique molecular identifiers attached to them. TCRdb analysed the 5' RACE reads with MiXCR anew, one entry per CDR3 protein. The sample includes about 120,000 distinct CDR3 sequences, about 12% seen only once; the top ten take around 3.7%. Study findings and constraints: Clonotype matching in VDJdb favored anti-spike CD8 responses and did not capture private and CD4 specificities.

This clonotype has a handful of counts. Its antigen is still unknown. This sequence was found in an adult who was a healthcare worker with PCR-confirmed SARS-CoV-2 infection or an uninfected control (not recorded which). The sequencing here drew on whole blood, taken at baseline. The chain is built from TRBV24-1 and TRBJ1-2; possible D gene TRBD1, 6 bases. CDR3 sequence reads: CATSDPAQGADGYTF. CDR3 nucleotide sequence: TGTGCCACCAGTGATCCCGCACAGGGAGCTGATGGCTACACCTTC.